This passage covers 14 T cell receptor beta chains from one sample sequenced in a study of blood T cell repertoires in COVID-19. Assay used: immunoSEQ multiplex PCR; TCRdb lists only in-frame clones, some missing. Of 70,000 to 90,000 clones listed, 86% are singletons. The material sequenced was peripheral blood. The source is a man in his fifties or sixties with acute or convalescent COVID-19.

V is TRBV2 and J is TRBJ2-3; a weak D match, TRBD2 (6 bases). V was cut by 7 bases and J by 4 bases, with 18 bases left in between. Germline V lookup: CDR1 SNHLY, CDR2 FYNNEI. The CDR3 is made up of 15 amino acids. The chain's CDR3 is CASTPMEGRPDTQYF. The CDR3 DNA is TGTGCCAGCACCCCGATGGAGGGTAGGCCAGATACGCAGTATTTT.

CDR3 loop: CASSLEGRGPSYEQYF. The CDR3 DNA reads TGTGCCAGCAGCTTAGAGGGCAGGGGGCCTTCCTACGAGCAGTACTTC. This sequence joins TRBV11-2 and TRBJ2-7, with 8 nucleotides matching TRBD1. The CDR3 has 16 amino acids. Germline CDR1 reads SGHAT; CDR2 reads FQNNGV. With V trimmed by 0 bases and J by 1 base, 5 bases remained unmatched.

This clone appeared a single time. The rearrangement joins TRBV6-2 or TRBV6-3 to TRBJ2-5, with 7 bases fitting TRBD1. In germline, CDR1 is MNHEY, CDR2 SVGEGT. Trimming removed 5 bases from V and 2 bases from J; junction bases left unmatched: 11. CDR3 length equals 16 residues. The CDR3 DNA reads TGTGCCAGCAGTCCAGGACAGGCCGTAACTCAAGAGACCCAGTACTTC. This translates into CASSPGQAVTQETQYF.

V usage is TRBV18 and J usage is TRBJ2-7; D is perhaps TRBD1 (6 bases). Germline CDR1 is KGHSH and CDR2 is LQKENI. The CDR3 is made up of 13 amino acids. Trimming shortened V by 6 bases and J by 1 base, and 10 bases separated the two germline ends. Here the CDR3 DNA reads TGTGCCAGCTCCCGCACAGGGTCCTACGAGCAGTACTTC. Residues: CASSRTGSYEQYF.

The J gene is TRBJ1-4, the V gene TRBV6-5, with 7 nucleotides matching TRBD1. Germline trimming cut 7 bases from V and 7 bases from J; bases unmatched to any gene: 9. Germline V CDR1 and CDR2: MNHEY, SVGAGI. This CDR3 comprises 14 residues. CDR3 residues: CASKVAGGGEKLFF. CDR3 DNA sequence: TGTGCCAGCAAGGTGGCAGGGGGTGGTGAAAAACTGTTTTTT.

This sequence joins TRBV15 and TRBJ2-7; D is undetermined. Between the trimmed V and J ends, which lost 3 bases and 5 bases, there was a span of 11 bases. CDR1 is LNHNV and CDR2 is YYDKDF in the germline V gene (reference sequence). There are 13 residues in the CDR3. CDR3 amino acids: CATSSLSENEQYF. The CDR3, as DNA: TGTGCCACCAGCAGTCTCTCGGAGAACGAGCAGTACTTC.

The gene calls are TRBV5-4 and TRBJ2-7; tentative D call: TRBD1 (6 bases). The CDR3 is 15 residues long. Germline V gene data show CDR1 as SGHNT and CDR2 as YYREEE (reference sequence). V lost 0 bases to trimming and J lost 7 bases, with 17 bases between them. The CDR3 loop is CASSLGAGATGEQYF. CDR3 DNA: TGTGCCAGCAGCTTGGGAGCAGGGGCCACCGGGGAGCAGTACTTC.

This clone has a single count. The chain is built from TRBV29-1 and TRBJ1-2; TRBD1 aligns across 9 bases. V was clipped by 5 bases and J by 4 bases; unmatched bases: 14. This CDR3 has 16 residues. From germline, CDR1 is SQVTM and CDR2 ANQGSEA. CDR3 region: CSVRGIGQGSLYGYTF. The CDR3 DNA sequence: TGCAGCGTTCGAGGAATCGGACAGGGGTCCCTCTATGGCTACACCTTC.

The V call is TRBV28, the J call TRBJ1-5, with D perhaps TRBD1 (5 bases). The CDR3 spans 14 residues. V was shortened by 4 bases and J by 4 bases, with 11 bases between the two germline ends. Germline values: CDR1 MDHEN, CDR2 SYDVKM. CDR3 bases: TGTGCCAGCAGTTCAAACGACAGAAATCAGCCCCAGCATTTT. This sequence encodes CASSSNDRNQPQHF. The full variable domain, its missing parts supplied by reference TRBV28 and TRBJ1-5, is DVKVTQSSRYLVKRTGEKVFLECVQDMDHENMFWYRQDPGLGLRLIYFSYDVKMKEKGDIPEGYSVSREKKERFSLILESASTNQTSMYLCASSSNDRNQPQHFGDGTRLSIL.

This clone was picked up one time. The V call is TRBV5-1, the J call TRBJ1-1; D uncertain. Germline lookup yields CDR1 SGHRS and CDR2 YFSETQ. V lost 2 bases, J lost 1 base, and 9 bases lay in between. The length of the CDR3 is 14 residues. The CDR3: CASSLNTANTEAFF. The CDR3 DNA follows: TGCGCCAGCAGCTTAAACACCGCGAACACTGAAGCTTTCTTT.

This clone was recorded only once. The CDR3 loop is CAISESGQSYGYTF. In DNA form, the CDR3 reads TGTGCCATCAGTGAGTCGGGACAGAGCTATGGCTACACCTTC. This chain joins TRBV10-3 and TRBJ1-2, with 7 bases matching TRBD1. Per the germline V gene, CDR1 is ENHRY and CDR2 is SYGVKD. This CDR3 region has 14 residues. Losses at the gene ends were 0 bases for V and 4 bases for J; bases not matched to a gene: 2.

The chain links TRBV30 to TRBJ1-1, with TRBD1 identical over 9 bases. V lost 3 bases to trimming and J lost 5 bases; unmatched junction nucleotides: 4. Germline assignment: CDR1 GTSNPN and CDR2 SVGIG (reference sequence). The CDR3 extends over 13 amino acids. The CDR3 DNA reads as TGTGCCTGGAGGGGGACAGGGAAGACTGAAGCTTTCTTT. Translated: CAWRGTGKTEAFF.

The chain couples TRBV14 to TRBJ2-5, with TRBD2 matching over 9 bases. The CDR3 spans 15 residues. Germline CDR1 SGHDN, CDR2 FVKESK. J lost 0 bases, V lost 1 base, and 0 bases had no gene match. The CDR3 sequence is CASSQGLADQETQYF. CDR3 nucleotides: TGTGCCAGCAGCCAAGGACTAGCGGACCAAGAGACCCAGTACTTC.

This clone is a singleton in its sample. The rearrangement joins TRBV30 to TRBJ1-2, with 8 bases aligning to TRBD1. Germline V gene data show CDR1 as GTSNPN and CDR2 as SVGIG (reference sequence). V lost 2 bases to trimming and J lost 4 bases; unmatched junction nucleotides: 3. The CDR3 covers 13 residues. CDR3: CAWSFDRGYGYTF. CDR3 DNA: TGTGCCTGGAGTTTCGACAGGGGCTATGGCTACACCTTC.